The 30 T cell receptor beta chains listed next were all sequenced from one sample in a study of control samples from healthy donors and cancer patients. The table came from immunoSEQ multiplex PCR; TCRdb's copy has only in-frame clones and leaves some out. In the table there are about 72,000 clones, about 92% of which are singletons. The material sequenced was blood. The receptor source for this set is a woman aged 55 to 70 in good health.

The CDR3 spells CASKGTGGRETQYF. The DNA of the CDR3 is TGTGCCAGCAAAGGGACAGGGGGACGAGAGACCCAGTACTTC. J is TRBJ2-5 and V is TRBV3-1 (or the pseudogene TRBV3-2), with 11 nucleotides matching TRBD1. The J segment lost 4 bases and the V segment lost 7 bases, leaving 5 bases of the junction unmatched. The CDR3 covers 14 residues. Germline V lookup: CDR1 LGHDT, CDR2 YNNKEL (reference sequence).

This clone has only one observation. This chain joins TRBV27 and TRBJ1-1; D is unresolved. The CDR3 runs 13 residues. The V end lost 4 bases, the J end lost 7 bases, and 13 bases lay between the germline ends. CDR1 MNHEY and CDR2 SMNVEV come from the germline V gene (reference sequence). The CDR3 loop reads CASSSVAENEAFF. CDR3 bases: TGTGCCAGCAGTTCGGTGGCCGAGAATGAAGCTTTCTTT.

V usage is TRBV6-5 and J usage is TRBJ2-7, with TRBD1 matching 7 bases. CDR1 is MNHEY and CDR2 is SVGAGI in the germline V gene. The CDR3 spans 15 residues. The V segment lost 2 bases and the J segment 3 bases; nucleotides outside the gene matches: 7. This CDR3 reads CASSYGGQSFYEQYF. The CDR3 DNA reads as TGTGCCAGCAGTTACGGGGGACAGTCTTTCTACGAGCAGTACTTC.

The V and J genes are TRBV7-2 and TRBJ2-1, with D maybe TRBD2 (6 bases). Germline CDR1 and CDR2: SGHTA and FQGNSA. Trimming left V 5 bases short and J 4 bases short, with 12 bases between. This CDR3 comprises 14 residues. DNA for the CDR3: TGTGCCAGCAGCCCCCGACGGGAGTACAATGAGCAGTTCTTC. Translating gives CASSPRREYNEQFF.

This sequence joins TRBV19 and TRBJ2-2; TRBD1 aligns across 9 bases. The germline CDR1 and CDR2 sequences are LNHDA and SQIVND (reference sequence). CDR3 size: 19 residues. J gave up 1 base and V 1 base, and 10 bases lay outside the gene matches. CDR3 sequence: CASSIGAGQGKWNTGELFF. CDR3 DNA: TGTGCCAGTAGTATAGGCGCGGGACAGGGAAAGTGGAACACCGGGGAGCTGTTTTTT.

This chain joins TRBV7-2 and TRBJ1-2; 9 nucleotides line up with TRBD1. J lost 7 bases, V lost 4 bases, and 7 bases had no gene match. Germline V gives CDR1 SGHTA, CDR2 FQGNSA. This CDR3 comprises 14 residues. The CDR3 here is CASSSRTGDGGYTF. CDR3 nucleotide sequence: TGTGCCAGCAGCTCCCGGACAGGGGACGGTGGCTACACCTTC.

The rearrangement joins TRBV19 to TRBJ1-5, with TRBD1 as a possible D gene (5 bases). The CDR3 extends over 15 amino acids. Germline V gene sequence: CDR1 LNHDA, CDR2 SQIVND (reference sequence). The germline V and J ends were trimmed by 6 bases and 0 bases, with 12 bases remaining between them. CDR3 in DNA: TGTGCCAGTAGGGGGACCGGGGCTAGCAATCAGCCCCAGCATTTT. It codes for CASRGTGASNQPQHF.

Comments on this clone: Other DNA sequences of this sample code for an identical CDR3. The CDR3 DNA sequence: TGTGCCAGCAGCCAAGCGGGGGCTACCTACGAGCAGTACTTC. Protein: CASSQAGATYEQYF. The chain employs TRBV4-2 and TRBJ2-7; perhaps D is TRBD1 or TRBD2 (6 bases each). V lost 1 base and J 2 bases, leaving 9 bases between the germline ends. Germline V gene data show CDR1 as LGHNA and CDR2 as YNFKEQ. The CDR3 loop spans 14 amino acids.

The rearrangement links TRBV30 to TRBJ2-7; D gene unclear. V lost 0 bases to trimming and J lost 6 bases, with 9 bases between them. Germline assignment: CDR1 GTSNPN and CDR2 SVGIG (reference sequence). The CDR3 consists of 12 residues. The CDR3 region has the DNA TGTGCCTGGAGTGTACAAGATCTCGAGCAGTACTTC. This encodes CAWSVQDLEQYF.

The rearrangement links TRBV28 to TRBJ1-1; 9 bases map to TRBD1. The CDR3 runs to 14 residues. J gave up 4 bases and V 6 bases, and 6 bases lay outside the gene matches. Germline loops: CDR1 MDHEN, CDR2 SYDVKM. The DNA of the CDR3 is TGTGCCAGCAGACCGGGACAGGGAGCCACTGAAGCTTTCTTT. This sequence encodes CASRPGQGATEAFF.

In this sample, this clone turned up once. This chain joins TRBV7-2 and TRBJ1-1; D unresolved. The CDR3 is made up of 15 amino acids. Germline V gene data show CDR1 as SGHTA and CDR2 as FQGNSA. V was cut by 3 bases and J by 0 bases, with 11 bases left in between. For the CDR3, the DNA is TGTGCCAGCAGCTTGGGCAGAATCATGAACACTGAAGCTTTCTTT. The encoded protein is CASSLGRIMNTEAFF. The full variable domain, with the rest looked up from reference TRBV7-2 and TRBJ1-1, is GAGVSQSPSNKVTEKGKDVELRCDPISGHTALYWYRQSLGQGLEFLIYFQGNSAPDKSGLPSDRFSAERTGGSVSTLTIQRTQQEDSAVYLCASSLGRIMNTEAFFGQGTRLTVV.

The CDR3 region has the DNA TGTGCCAGCAGTCCCACGGCCTTGGGGGAGCAGTTCTTC. As protein: CASSPTALGEQFF. The J gene is TRBJ2-1, the V gene TRBV2; D uncertain. The germline gives CDR1 SNHLY, CDR2 FYNNEI. The CDR3 sequence is 13 residues long. V was trimmed by 5 bases and J by 10 bases, leaving 15 bases between them.

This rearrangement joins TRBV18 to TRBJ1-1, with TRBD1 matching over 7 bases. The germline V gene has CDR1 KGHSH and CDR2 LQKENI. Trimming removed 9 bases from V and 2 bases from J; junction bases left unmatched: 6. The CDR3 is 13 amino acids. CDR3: CASQTGKNTEAFF. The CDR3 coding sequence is TGTGCCAGTCAGACAGGGAAAAACACTGAAGCTTTCTTT.

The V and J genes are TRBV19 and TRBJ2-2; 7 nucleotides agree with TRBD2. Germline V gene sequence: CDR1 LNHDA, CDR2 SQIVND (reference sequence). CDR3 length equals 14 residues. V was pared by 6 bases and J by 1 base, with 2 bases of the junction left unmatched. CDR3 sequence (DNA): TGTGCCAGTAGAGGGAGGGGGAACACCGGGGAGCTGTTTTTT. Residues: CASRGRGNTGELFF.

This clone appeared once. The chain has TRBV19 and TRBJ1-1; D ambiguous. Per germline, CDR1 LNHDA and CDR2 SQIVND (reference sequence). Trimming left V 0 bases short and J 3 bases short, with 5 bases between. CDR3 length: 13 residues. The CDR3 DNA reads TGTGCCAGTAGTATAGATTTGGACACTGAAGCTTTCTTT. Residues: CASSIDLDTEAFF. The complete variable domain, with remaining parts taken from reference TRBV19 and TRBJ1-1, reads DGGITQSPKYLFRKEGQNVTLSCEQNLNHDAMYWYRQDPGQGLRLIYYSQIVNDFQKGDIAEGYSVSREKKESFPLTVTSAQKNPTAFYLCASSIDLDTEAFFGQGTRLTVV.

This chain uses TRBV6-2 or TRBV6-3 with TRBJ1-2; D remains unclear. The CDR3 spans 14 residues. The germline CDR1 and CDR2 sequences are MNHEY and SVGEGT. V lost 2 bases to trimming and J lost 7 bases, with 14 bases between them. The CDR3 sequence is CASSYGVASGGYTF. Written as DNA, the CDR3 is TGTGCCAGCAGTTACGGTGTGGCCTCGGGTGGCTACACCTTC.

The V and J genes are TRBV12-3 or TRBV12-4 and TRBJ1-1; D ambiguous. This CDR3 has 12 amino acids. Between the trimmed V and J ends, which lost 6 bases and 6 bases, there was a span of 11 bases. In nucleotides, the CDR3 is TGTGCCAGCAGCCCATCCCTGGCTGAAGCTTTCTTT. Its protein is CASSPSLAEAFF.

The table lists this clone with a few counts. The CDR3 bases are TGTGCCAGCAGCGTACAGGGGGTCAGCTACGAGCAGTACTTC. It encodes CASSVQGVSYEQYF. V gene TRBV5-6 combines with J gene TRBJ2-7; 8 nucleotides align to TRBD1. This CDR3 has 14 amino acids. Germline CDR1 and CDR2: SGHDT and YYEEEE. V was clipped by 4 bases and J by 3 bases; unmatched bases: 6.

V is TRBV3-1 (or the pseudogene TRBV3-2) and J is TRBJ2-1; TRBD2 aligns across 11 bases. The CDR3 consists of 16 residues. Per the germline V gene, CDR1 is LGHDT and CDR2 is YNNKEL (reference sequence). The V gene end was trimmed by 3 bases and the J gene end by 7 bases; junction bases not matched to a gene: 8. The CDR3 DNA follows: TGTGCCAGCAGCCAGCGTACTAGCGGGAGCCGTAATGAGCAGTTCTTC. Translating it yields CASSQRTSGSRNEQFF.

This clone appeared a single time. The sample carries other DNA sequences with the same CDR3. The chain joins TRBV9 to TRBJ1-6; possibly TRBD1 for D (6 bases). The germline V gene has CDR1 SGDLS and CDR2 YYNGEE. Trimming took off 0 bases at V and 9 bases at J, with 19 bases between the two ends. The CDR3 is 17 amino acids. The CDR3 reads CASSVDPSGTGASPLHF. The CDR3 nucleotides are TGTGCCAGCAGCGTAGACCCCTCCGGGACGGGGGCTTCACCCCTCCACTTT.

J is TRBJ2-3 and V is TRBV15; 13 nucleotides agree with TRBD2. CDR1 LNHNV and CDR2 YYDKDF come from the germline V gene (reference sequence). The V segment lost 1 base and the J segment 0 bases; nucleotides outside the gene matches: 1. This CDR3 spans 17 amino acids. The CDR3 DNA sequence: TGTGCCACCAGCAGAGCGGGACTAGCGGGAAGCACAGATACGCAGTATTTT. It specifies CATSRAGLAGSTDTQYF.

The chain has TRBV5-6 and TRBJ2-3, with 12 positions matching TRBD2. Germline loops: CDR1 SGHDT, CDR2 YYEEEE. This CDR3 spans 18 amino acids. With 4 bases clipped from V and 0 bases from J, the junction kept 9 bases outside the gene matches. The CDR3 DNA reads TGTGCCAGCAGCCCCCGACTAGCGGGAGTGCGTAGCACAGATACGCAGTATTTT. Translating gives CASSPRLAGVRSTDTQYF.

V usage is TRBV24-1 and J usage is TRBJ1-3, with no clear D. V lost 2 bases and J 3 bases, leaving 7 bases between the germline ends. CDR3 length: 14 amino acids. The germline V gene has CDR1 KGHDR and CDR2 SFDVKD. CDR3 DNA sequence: TGTGCCACCAGTGATTCCACCGTTGGAAACACCATATATTTT. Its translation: CATSDSTVGNTIYF.

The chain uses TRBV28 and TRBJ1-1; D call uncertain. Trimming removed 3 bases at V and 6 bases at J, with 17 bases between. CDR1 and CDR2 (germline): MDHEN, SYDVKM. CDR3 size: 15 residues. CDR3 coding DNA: TGTGCCAGCAGTTTCATTAATCGGCCTCTTCCTGAAGCTTTCTTT. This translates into CASSFINRPLPEAFF.

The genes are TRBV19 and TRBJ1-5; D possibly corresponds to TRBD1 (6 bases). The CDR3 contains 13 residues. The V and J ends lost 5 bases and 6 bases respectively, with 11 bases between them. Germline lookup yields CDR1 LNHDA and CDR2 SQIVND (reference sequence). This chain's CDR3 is CASSAGGGQPQHF. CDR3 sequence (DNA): TGTGCCAGTAGTGCAGGAGGGGGTCAGCCCCAGCATTTT.

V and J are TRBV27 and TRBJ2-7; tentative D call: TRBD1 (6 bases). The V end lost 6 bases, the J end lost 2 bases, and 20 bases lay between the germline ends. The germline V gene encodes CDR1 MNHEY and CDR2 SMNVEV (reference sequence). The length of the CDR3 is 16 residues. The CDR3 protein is CASRVQAAGATYEQYF. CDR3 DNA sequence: TGTGCCAGCAGGGTGCAGGCGGCAGGGGCGACCTACGAGCAGTACTTC.

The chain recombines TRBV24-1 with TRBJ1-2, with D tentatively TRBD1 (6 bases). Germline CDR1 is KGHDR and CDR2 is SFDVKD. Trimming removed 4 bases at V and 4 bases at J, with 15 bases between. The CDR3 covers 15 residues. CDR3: CATSDLREGGYGYTF. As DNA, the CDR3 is TGTGCCACCAGTGACCTCCGGGAGGGGGGCTATGGCTACACCTTC.

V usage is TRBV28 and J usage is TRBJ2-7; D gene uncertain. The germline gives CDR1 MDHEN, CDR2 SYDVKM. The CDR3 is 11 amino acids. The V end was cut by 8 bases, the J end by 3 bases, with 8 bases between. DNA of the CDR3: TGTGCCAGCGCTGCTGGCTACGAGCAGTACTTC. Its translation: CASAAGYEQYF.

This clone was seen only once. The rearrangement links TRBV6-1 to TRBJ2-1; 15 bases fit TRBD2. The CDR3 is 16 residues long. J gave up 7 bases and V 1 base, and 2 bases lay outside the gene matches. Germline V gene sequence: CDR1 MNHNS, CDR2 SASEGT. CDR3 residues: CASSEEGLAGGNEQFF. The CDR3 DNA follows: TGTGCCAGCAGTGAAGAGGGACTAGCGGGAGGTAATGAGCAGTTCTTC.

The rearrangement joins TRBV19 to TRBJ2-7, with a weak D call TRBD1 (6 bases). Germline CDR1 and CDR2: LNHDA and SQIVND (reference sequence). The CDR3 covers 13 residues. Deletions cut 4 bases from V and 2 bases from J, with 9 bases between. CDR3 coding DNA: TGTGCCAGTAGTAGAGGGACACCCTACGAGCAGTACTTC. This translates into CASSRGTPYEQYF.